This passage covers 29 T cell receptor beta chains from one sample sequenced in a study of a mutant IDH1 vaccine in newly diagnosed glioma. This table comes from immunoSEQ multiplex PCR, and its TCRdb copy is limited to in-frame clones, with some not included. In the table there are roughly 50,000 clones, about 86% of which are singletons. Sample time point: week 5, during vaccination. All doses held 300 ug of mutant IDH1 20-mer peptide, with topical imiquimod. Their antigen targets remain unknown. The material sequenced was PBMCs, taken from a glioma patient whose treatment included an IDH1 peptide vaccine. The source is a man aged 25 to 40 with glioma.

The CDR3 protein is CATQDGGMNTEAFF. In DNA, the CDR3 is TGTGCCACCCAGGACGGGGGGATGAACACTGAAGCTTTCTTT. V is TRBV6-6 and J is TRBJ1-1; the D gene is possibly TRBD1 (5 bases). The V end lost 10 bases, the J end lost 0 bases, and 15 bases lay between the germline ends. Per germline, CDR1 MNHNY and CDR2 SVGAGI (reference sequence). The CDR3 contains 14 residues.

The chain couples TRBV5-1 to TRBJ2-2; D may be TRBD1 or TRBD2 (5 bases each). Per germline, CDR1 SGHRS and CDR2 YFSETQ. V was pared by 4 bases and J by 9 bases, with 22 bases between. There are 16 residues in the CDR3. The CDR3 DNA is TGCGCCAGCAGCCCCATCCCCCCGGGACCCGCGTGGGAGCTGTTTTTT. Amino acids: CASSPIPPGPAWELFF.

This clone has a handful of counts. J is TRBJ1-5 and V is TRBV27; 8 nucleotides match TRBD1. Unmatched junction bases numbered 12, after V lost 6 bases and J lost 5 bases. The germline gives CDR1 MNHEY, CDR2 SMNVEV (reference sequence). This CDR3 is built from 16 residues. CDR3: CASSRYPQGAYQPQHF. As DNA, the CDR3 is TGTGCCAGCAGCCGCTACCCTCAGGGGGCTTATCAGCCCCAGCATTTT.

This chain joins TRBV15 and TRBJ1-1; D unclear. Germline values: CDR1 LNHNV, CDR2 YYDKDF (reference sequence). Trimming took 0 bases from V and 8 from J, leaving 10 bases between them. The CDR3 is 13 amino acids. In nucleotides, the CDR3 is TGTGCCACCAGCAGAGATAGAAGGGCAGAAGCTTTCTTT. It yields the protein CATSRDRRAEAFF. The whole variable domain, filled in from reference TRBV15 and TRBJ1-1, reads DAMVIQNPRYQVTQFGKPVTLSCSQTLNHNVMYWYQQKSSQAPKLLFHYYDKDFNNEADTPDNFQSRRPNTSFCFLDIRSPGLGDTAMYLCATSRDRRAEAFFGQGTRLTVV.

This chain uses TRBV6-1 with TRBJ1-1, with TRBD1 as a possible D gene (5 bases). Per germline, CDR1 MNHNS and CDR2 SASEGT. Trimming cost V 0 bases and J 4 bases, with 9 bases left between them. The CDR3 covers 14 residues. Written as DNA, the CDR3 is TGTGCCAGCAGTGAAGCGCCCAGGGCCACTGAAGCTTTCTTT. Translated, it gives CASSEAPRATEAFF.

V usage is TRBV28 and J usage is TRBJ2-1; D perhaps matches TRBD2 (6 bases). The CDR3 loop spans 14 amino acids. V was clipped by 5 bases and J by 7 bases, with 15 bases between them. Per germline, CDR1 MDHEN and CDR2 SYDVKM. The CDR3 region is CASSPGLGTNEQFF. The CDR3 nucleotides are TGTGCCAGCAGTCCGGGACTCGGGACTAATGAGCAGTTCTTC.

The rearrangement uses TRBV18 and TRBJ2-5; 8 bases line up with TRBD2. Trimming removed 3 bases from V and 6 bases from J; junction bases left unmatched: 6. Looked up from germline, CDR1 is KGHSH and CDR2 is LQKENI. The CDR3 spans 14 residues. CDR3 region: CASSPLAGDQTQYF. The CDR3 DNA reads as TGTGCCAGCTCACCCCTAGCGGGCGATCAGACCCAGTACTTC.

The CDR3 protein is CASSLGDRGLNNEQFF. CDR3 coding DNA: TGTGCCAGCAGCTTGGGGGACAGGGGATTGAACAATGAGCAGTTCTTC. This rearrangement joins TRBV5-8 to TRBJ2-1, with 10 bases that match TRBD1. Trimming cost V 0 bases and J 5 bases; bases outside gene matches: 5. The CDR3 loop spans 16 amino acids. Germline V gene lookup returns CDR1 SGHTS and CDR2 YDEGEE.

The chain employs TRBV5-1 and TRBJ1-4; 7 positions match TRBD1. CDR1 SGHRS and CDR2 YFSETQ come from the germline V gene. V lost 8 bases to trimming and J lost 8 bases; unmatched junction nucleotides: 15. CDR3 length equals 15 residues. The CDR3 loop reads CASGQSQGGKEKLFF. The CDR3 DNA follows: TGCGCCAGTGGCCAGAGTCAGGGGGGCAAAGAAAAACTGTTTTTT.

Only a few counts were recorded for this clone. This chain links TRBV5-1 with TRBJ1-4; D might be TRBD1 (6 bases). Germline CDR1 reads SGHRS; CDR2 reads YFSETQ. Trimming cost V 4 bases and J 7 bases, with 20 bases left between them. This CDR3 region has 16 residues. In DNA form, the CDR3 reads TGCGCCAGCAGCGTAAGACCGCAGGGGTCGAGTGAAAAACTGTTTTTT. It codes for CASSVRPQGSSEKLFF. Variable domain in full (rest from reference TRBV5-1 and TRBJ1-4): KAGVTQTPRYLIKTRGQQVTLSCSPISGHRSVSWYQQTPGQGLQFLFEYFSETQRNKGNFPGRFSGRQFSNSRSEMNVSTLELGDSALYLCASSVRPQGSSEKLFFGSGTQLSVL.

The J gene is TRBJ2-2, the V gene TRBV5-4; 9 bases match TRBD1. The germline CDR1 and CDR2 sequences are SGHNT and YYREEE (reference sequence). V was clipped by 5 bases and J by 2 bases; unmatched bases: 7. The CDR3 has 16 amino acids. Written as DNA, the CDR3 is TGTGCCAGCAGACGACCGGGACAGGGAAACACCGGGGAGCTGTTTTTT. It encodes CASRRPGQGNTGELFF.

V and J are TRBV7-9 and TRBJ1-2; no firm D call. Trimming removed 1 base from V and 5 bases from J, with 11 bases in between. Germline CDR1 reads SEHNR; CDR2 reads FQNEAQ (reference sequence). There are 14 residues in the CDR3. The CDR3 coding sequence is TGTGCCAGCAGCTTAGACCACCCTATTTATGGCTACACCTTC. Translation gives CASSLDHPIYGYTF.

The chain couples TRBV30 to TRBJ1-6, with unresolved D. The CDR3 has 19 residues. Germline V CDR1 and CDR2: GTSNPN, SVGIG (reference sequence). Deletions cut 7 bases from V and 0 bases from J, with 25 bases between. The CDR3 sequence: CALREGRVFDNSYNSPLHF. In DNA, the CDR3 is TGTGCCTTGAGGGAGGGAAGAGTTTTTGACAACTCCTATAATTCACCCCTCCACTTT.

The chain joins TRBV14 to TRBJ2-1; D gene unclear. V was clipped by 4 bases and J by 1 base, with 11 bases between them. The CDR3 loop spans 15 amino acids. Germline values: CDR1 SGHDN, CDR2 FVKESK. In DNA, the CDR3 is TGTGCCAGCAGCCCTCTGGAATTATCCTACAATGAGCAGTTCTTC. Protein product: CASSPLELSYNEQFF.

This chain connects TRBV5-6 to TRBJ1-2; D is unclear. This CDR3 contains 13 residues. Germline V CDR1 and CDR2: SGHDT, YYEEEE. Trimming removed 4 bases from V and 8 bases from J, with 15 bases in between. The CDR3 loop is CASSRRITGGYTF. The DNA of the CDR3 is TGTGCCAGCAGCCGCCGGATTACTGGAGGCTACACCTTC.

The chain uses TRBV5-8 and TRBJ2-4; perhaps TRBD1 as D (6 bases). The CDR3 is 14 residues long. V dropped 2 bases and J dropped 10 bases, with 16 bases sitting between them. Germline CDR1 reads SGHTS; CDR2 reads YDEGEE. Written as DNA, the CDR3 is TGTGCCAGCAGCTTCCGGGACACCGGTCCAATTCAGTACTTC. Its translation: CASSFRDTGPIQYF. The variable domain in full, with the rest retrieved from reference TRBV5-8 and TRBJ2-4, is EAGVTQSPTHLIKTRGQQATLRCSPISGHTSVYWYQQALGLGLQFLLWYDEGEERNRGNFPPRFSGRQFPNYSSELNVNALELEDSALYLCASSFRDTGPIQYFGAGTRLSVL.

The rearrangement links TRBV30 to TRBJ2-1; 11 bases fit TRBD2. This CDR3 region has 15 residues. Trimming removed 3 bases from V and 4 bases from J; junction bases left unmatched: 5. Germline CDR1 is GTSNPN and CDR2 is SVGIG (reference sequence). The CDR3: CAWSASGGPYNEQFF. The CDR3 coding sequence is TGTGCCTGGAGCGCTAGCGGGGGGCCATACAATGAGCAGTTCTTC.

The CDR3 nucleotides are TGTGCCAGCAGTTCCACAGGGGGACTCGCTGAAGCTTTCTTT. Amino acid sequence: CASSSTGGLAEAFF. The V and J genes are TRBV6-5 and TRBJ1-1; 8 positions agree with TRBD1. Germline trimming cut 4 bases from V and 6 bases from J; bases unmatched to any gene: 7. Germline values: CDR1 MNHEY, CDR2 SVGAGI. The CDR3 consists of 14 residues.

J is TRBJ2-7 and V is TRBV6-6; 9 nucleotides agree with TRBD1. There are 15 residues in the CDR3. The germline V gene has CDR1 MNHNY and CDR2 SVGAGI (reference sequence). With V trimmed by 4 bases and J by 3 bases, 7 bases remained unmatched. Written as DNA, the CDR3 is TGTGCCAGCAGTTCGATGACAGGGGGGAACTACGAGCAGTACTTC. Translation gives CASSSMTGGNYEQYF.

The chain uses TRBV9 and TRBJ2-3; TRBD2 matches at 10 bases. J lost 4 bases, V lost 4 bases, and 6 bases had no gene match. Germline CDR1 reads SGDLS; CDR2 reads YYNGEE. The CDR3 consists of 15 residues. Written as DNA, the CDR3 is TGTGCCAGCAGCATCATAGCGGGGGGCTCAGATACGCAGTATTTT. This translates into CASSIIAGGSDTQYF. Combining the CDR3 with reference TRBV9 and TRBJ2-3 gives the whole variable domain DSGVTQTPKHLITATGQRVTLRCSPRSGDLSVYWYQQSLDQGLQFLIQYYNGEERAKGNILERFSAQQFPDLHSELNLSSLELGDSALYFCASSIIAGGSDTQYFGPGTRLTVL.

The genes are TRBV6-5 and TRBJ2-2; D remains ambiguous. The CDR3 length is 15 residues. Germline CDR1 and CDR2: MNHEY and SVGAGI. Trimming removed 1 base at V and 2 bases at J, with 8 bases between. The CDR3 coding sequence is TGTGCCAGCAGTTACTATGGGGATAACACCGGGGAGCTGTTTTTT. Protein sequence: CASSYYGDNTGELFF.

The chain combines TRBV7-9 with TRBJ2-7; 9 bases agree with TRBD1. The CDR3 extends over 15 amino acids. V gave up 4 bases and J gave up 3 bases; unmatched junction bases: 7. Germline assignment: CDR1 SEHNR and CDR2 FQNEAQ (reference sequence). The CDR3 DNA follows: TGTGCCAGCAGCTCGGCAGACAGGGGGATCTACGAGCAGTACTTC. Translation: CASSSADRGIYEQYF.

The rearrangement links TRBV15 to TRBJ1-2, with D hard to call. The CDR3 extends over 14 amino acids. The germline CDR1 and CDR2 sequences are LNHNV and YYDKDF (reference sequence). V shed 0 bases and J shed 7 bases, with 12 bases lying between them. CDR3 protein: CATSRDRVTLGYTF. In DNA form, the CDR3 reads TGTGCCACCAGCAGAGATCGAGTTACTCTTGGCTACACCTTC.

This clone was detected a few times. In nucleotides, the CDR3 is TGCGCCAGCAGCCAGGCGTGGGGGGTTATTAATCAGCCCCAGCATTTT. It encodes CASSQAWGVINQPQHF. The gene calls are TRBV4-1 and TRBJ1-5, with D possibly TRBD1 on 5 matching bases. The V end was cut by 3 bases, the J end by 4 bases, with 16 bases between. CDR1 and CDR2 from the germline V gene are MGHRA and YSYEKL. CDR3 length equals 16 residues.

The rearrangement links TRBV6-5 to TRBJ1-1, with D uncertain. V dropped 0 bases and J dropped 2 bases, with 7 bases sitting between them. The CDR3 runs to 14 residues. Per germline, CDR1 MNHEY and CDR2 SVGAGI. CDR3 sequence (DNA): TGTGCCAGCAGTTACTCAGGATCAAACACTGAAGCTTTCTTT. This translates into CASSYSGSNTEAFF.

This rearrangement joins TRBV11-2 to TRBJ2-3; D is possibly TRBD1 (5 bases). The CDR3 consists of 13 residues. Trimming removed 1 base at V and 3 bases at J, with 5 bases between. CDR1 and CDR2 from the germline V gene are SGHAT and FQNNGV. CDR3 region: CASSLGTTDTQYF. CDR3 in DNA: TGTGCCAGCAGCTTAGGGACAACAGATACGCAGTATTTT.

The chain couples TRBV5-1 to TRBJ2-1; 9 bases fit TRBD2. V lost 0 bases to trimming and J lost 8 bases; unmatched junction nucleotides: 6. The germline V gene encodes CDR1 SGHRS and CDR2 YFSETQ. The CDR3 is made up of 15 amino acids. CDR3 residues: CASSLVGGGAYEQFF. The CDR3 DNA follows: TGCGCCAGCAGCTTGGTTGGCGGGGGGGCGTATGAGCAGTTCTTC.

The J gene is TRBJ2-2, the V gene TRBV5-1, with a tentative D call TRBD2 (6 bases). Germline V CDR1 and CDR2: SGHRS, YFSETQ. The CDR3 consists of 15 residues. Between the trimmed V and J ends, which lost 2 bases and 1 base, there was a span of 9 bases. CDR3 in amino acids: CASSFLGGNTGELFF. In DNA, the CDR3 is TGCGCCAGCAGCTTTTTGGGGGGGAACACCGGGGAGCTGTTTTTT.

The chain recombines TRBV28 with TRBJ1-5, with D possibly TRBD1 on 6 matching bases. The V end lost 8 bases, the J end lost 5 bases, and 13 bases lay between the germline ends. The CDR3 contains 13 residues. Germline V lookup: CDR1 MDHEN, CDR2 SYDVKM. The CDR3 nucleotides are TGTGCCAGCCTCCGGGACAACCATCAGCCCCAGCATTTT. Amino acid sequence: CASLRDNHQPQHF.